A selection of T cell receptor beta chains follows, all from one sample in a study of blood T cells in healthy people across ages. TCRdb re-analysed the 5' RACE reads in MiXCR, keeping a single row per CDR3 protein. This sample yields 1.4 million to 1.5 million distinct CDR3 sequences, of which approximately 40% are seen a single time; roughly 8.2% belongs to the top ten. Sequenced input: blood. All receptors derive from a woman under 30 in good health. The CDR3 runs from the conserved cysteine through the conserved F or W. The D gene is left open where the match is weak. Only part of the rows carry a size: once, few, many, or a class if the clone is expanded.

>TRBV21-1|TRBJ1-4|-|-
TGTGCCAGCAGCAAATCCGGGACAGACAATGAAAAACTGTTTTTT
CASSKSGTDNEKLFF
>TRBV5-5|TRBJ2-5|-|TRBD2
TGTGCCGCCAGCCCCGGCCTAAGACTAGCGGGAGAGACCCAGTACTTC
CAASPGLRLAGETQYF
>TRBV6-1|TRBJ1-1|-|-
TGTGCCAGCAGTGACCAACAGCTCATGAACACTGAAGCTTTCTTT
CASSDQQLMNTEAFF
>TRBV28|TRBJ1-1|few|TRBD1
TGTGCCAGTTCCCCGGGACAGGGGGCAAGCACTGAAGCTTTCTTT
CASSPGQGASTEAFF
>TRBV6-6|TRBJ1-5|few|-
TGTGCCAGCCACGAGGGGATTAATAGCAATCAGCCCCAGCATTTT
CASHEGINSNQPQHF
>TRBV11-2|TRBJ2-1|-|-
TGTGCCAGCAGCGTGGGACTCCTCAATGAGCAGTTCTTC
CASSVGLLNEQFF
>TRBV5-1|TRBJ1-4|-|-
TGCGCCAGCAGCAGGAGCGGGACAAATAATGAAAAACTGTTTTTT
CASSRSGTNNEKLFF
>TRBV7-2|TRBJ2-3|-|-
TGTGCCAGCAGCTTAGGCGGCAAAACTAGCACAGATACGCAGTATTTT
CASSLGGKTSTDTQYF
>TRBV5-1|TRBJ1-1|few|TRBD1
TGCGCCAGCAGCTTTCGGGACAGGGGCACTGAAGCTTTCTTT
CASSFRDRGTEAFF
>TRBV6-2/TRBV6-3|TRBJ2-5|-|TRBD2
TGTGCCAGCAGTTATACTAGCGTCCGAACCCTCCAAGAGACCCAGTACTTC
CASSYTSVRTLQETQYF
>TRBV7-2|TRBJ2-7|-|TRBD2
TGTGCCAGCAGCCGCGGGGGGGGGAGCTCCTACGAGCAGTACTTC
CASSRGGGSSYEQYF
>TRBV3-1|TRBJ2-7|many|TRBD2
TGTGCCAGCAGCCCAAGCGGGGGGGACTACGAGCAGTACTTC
CASSPSGGDYEQYF
>TRBV3-1|TRBJ1-1|few|-
TGTGCCAGCAGCCTACTCCCCACACGGAACACTGAAGCTTTCTTT
CASSLLPTRNTEAFF
>TRBV24-1|TRBJ2-3|-|-
TGTGCCACCAGTGATTTTACCGGGGGCAGGACAGATACGCAGTATTTT
CATSDFTGGRTDTQYF
>TRBV20-1|TRBJ2-3|many|-
TGCAGTGCGAGAGGAGGTGATACGCAGTATTTT
CSARGGDTQYF
>TRBV11-2|TRBJ2-7|few|TRBD2
TGTGCCAGCAGCGCAGGCCCAGGGACTAGCGGGGAATACGAGCAGTACTTC
CASSAGPGTSGEYEQYF
>TRBV12-5|TRBJ1-4|few|-
TGTGCTAGTGGTTTGGTACTATGGGGCTTCGGTGAAAAACTGTTTTTT
CASGLVLWGFGEKLFF
>TRBV14|TRBJ1-1|-|-
TGTGCCAGCAGCCCGCGTGCAGGGGACGAAGCTTTCTTT
CASSPRAGDEAFF
>TRBV10-2|TRBJ2-1|once|-
TGCGCCAGCAGTGACAGCGTTGGAGCTGGGTTCTTC
CASSDSVGAGFF
>TRBV20-1|TRBJ1-2|few|-
TGCAGTGCTAACCCCGGATATGGCTACACCTTC
CSANPGYGYTF
>TRBV20-1|TRBJ1-1|-|-
TGCAGTGCGAGGGATGGGGGGTCTGAAGCTTTCTTT
CSARDGGSEAFF
>TRBV12-3/TRBV12-4|TRBJ2-5|-|-
TGTGCCAGCAGGCTGGGAACCGGTCAAGAGACCCAGTACTTC
CASRLGTGQETQYF
>TRBV12-3/TRBV12-4|TRBJ2-1|once|-
TGCGCCAGCAGTTTAAGTGGGCGGGGCGGTGAGCAGTTCTTC
CASSLSGRGGEQFF
>TRBV6-5|TRBJ1-2|few|-
TGTGCCAGCAGTGGCACGGCAGGCTACACCTTC
CASSGTAGYTF
>TRBV7-9|TRBJ2-1|-|TRBD2
TGTGCCAGCAGGCCAGGTCTAGCGGGATATGAGCAGTTCTTC
CASRPGLAGYEQFF
>TRBV10-2|TRBJ2-1|-|-
TGCGCCAGCAGTGACGTCGGCCTCCAAGAGACCCAGTTCTTC
CASSDVGLQETQFF
>TRBV10-3|TRBJ2-4|-|-
TGTACCATCAGTGGAACGGGGGACATTCAGTACTTC
CTISGTGDIQYF
>TRBV20-1|TRBJ2-7|-|-
TGCAGTGCTAGGGGGACATCGGATACCTACGAGCAGTACTTC
CSARGTSDTYEQYF
>TRBV7-2|TRBJ1-4|-|-
TGTGCCAGCAGCTGGCCCCTCGGGGGCCCTAATGAAAAACTGTTTTTT
CASSWPLGGPNEKLFF
>TRBV15|TRBJ2-5|-|TRBD2
TGTGCCACCAGCAGGGTGGGAGGAAGGTTAGCGGGGATAAATGAGCAGTACTTC
CATSRVGGRLAGINEQYF
>TRBV12-3/TRBV12-4|TRBJ2-5|-|-
TGTGCCAGCAGTCACAGGAGACAGAGCGGGACCCAGTACTTC
CASSHRRQSGTQYF
>TRBV2|TRBJ1-4|few|TRBD1
TGTGCCAGCAGGATACAGGGGGCGGGGGAAAAACTGTTTTTT
CASRIQGAGEKLFF
>TRBV9|TRBJ2-7|few|-
TGTGCCAGCAGCGTAGAAGGTCAGGGAGGCAACGAGCAGTACTTC
CASSVEGQGGNEQYF
>TRBV20-1|TRBJ2-3|once|TRBD2
TGCAGTGTTCACCAGGACGGGAGGGCAGATACGCAGTATTTT
CSVHQDGRADTQYF
>TRBV5-6|TRBJ2-7|many|-
TGTGCCAGCAGCTCGTTTCGGGAGAGAGACTTAAAATCCTACGAGCAGTACTTC
CASSSFRERDLKSYEQYF
>TRBV25-1|TRBJ2-7|few|TRBD1
TGTGCCAGCACAGAGGGGGCTGTGGCGAAGCAGTACTTC
CASTEGAVAKQYF
>TRBV6-1|TRBJ2-1|few|-
TGTGCCGGGGGGGCGGCAGGGGAATACAATGAGCAGTTCTTC
CAGGAAGEYNEQFF
>TRBV19|TRBJ1-2|-|TRBD1
TGTGCCAGTAGTCCTCGACAGGGCCGGGGCTATGACTATGGCTACACCTTC
CASSPRQGRGYDYGYTF
>TRBV6-5|TRBJ2-7|-|TRBD2
TGTGCCAGCAGTTCCCCCGCGGGGGTCAATGAGCAGTACTTC
CASSSPAGVNEQYF
>TRBV6-6|TRBJ2-1|-|-
TGTGCCAGCAGTCACATTGGCGGACCTCCAAGTATGCAGTTCTTC
CASSHIGGPPSMQFF
>TRBV20-1|TRBJ2-3|few|-
TGCAGTGCTAGGGCAGGGAGCCGTGGTAGCACAGATACGCAGTATTTT
CSARAGSRGSTDTQYF